This TCR beta chain originates from a study of human thymus T cells. Study results and caveats: Gene usage for V and J segments appeared biased in thymic and blood repertoires.

Comment on this clone: Its specificity is not known.

Those donating were healthy Finnish infants in corrective surgery for congenital heart defects. Half of the eight donors gave about 0.45-1 mL blood during surgery. Genomic DNA was extracted from every available blood leukocyte. V trimming: 4 bases; J trimming: 7 bases; junction bases outside the gene matches: 8. The CDR3 runs to 15 residues. Germline V gene data show CDR1 as SGHDT and CDR2 as YYEEEE. The table came from immunoSEQ multiplex PCR; TCRdb's copy has only in-frame clones and leaves some out. The table shows roughly 60,000 clones, with 94% occurring only once. This TCR derives from a boy in the first two years of life with a congenital heart defect but otherwise immunologically healthy. The sequenced sample was blood. This chain links TRBV5-6 with TRBJ1-2; 12 nucleotides line up with TRBD1. CDR3 DNA sequence: TGTGCCAGCAGCCCTGGGACAGGGGGCATTGGTGGCTACACCTTC. Its translation: CASSPGTGGIGGYTF. Full variable domain (remainder filled in from reference TRBV5-6 and TRBJ1-2): DAGVTQSPTHLIKTRGQQVTLRCSPKSGHDTVSWYQQALGQGPQFIFQYYEEEERQRGNFPDRFSGHQFPNYSSELNVNALLLGDSALYLCASSPGTGGIGGYTFGSGTRLTVV.